The T cell receptor beta chain under discussion was sequenced for a study of CD8+ T cells in alopecia areata. Study-level background: Oral tofacitinib, 5 to 10 mg twice daily, was given in an open-label trial.

A single count supports this clone. Regarding treatment: oral pan-JAK inhibitor, 5-10 mg twice daily. Extracted RNA was reverse transcribed, and the resulting cDNA served as sequencing template. Measured with immunoSEQ multiplex PCR; TCRdb has only the in-frame clones, and not every one. The sample contains roughly 200,000 clones, 55% to 70% of which appear only once. Germline V gene data show CDR1 as GTSNPN and CDR2 as SVGIG (reference sequence). V gave up 2 bases and J gave up 5 bases, with 9 bases separating them. The CDR3 sequence is 12 residues long. The sequences come from CD4+ T cells sorted from blood, collected at week 4, from a patient treated with tofacitinib. The chain is built from TRBV30 and TRBJ2-5; D is undetermined. The receptor was isolated from a human donor with alopecia areata. CDR3 in amino acids: CAWSLYRETQYF. As DNA, the CDR3 is TGTGCCTGGAGTTTGTATAGGGAGACCCAGTACTTC.